The text below deals with one TCR beta chain. The antigen is undetermined. This sample is part of a study of post-analysis software for immune sequencing data. Study overall: Relapsing-remitting, secondary progressive and progressive-relapsing multiple sclerosis were all included among the disease courses.

Notes on the study in general: For normalized Chao1 diversity, multiple sclerosis patients scored significantly lower than controls did. In patients, 4 to 6 TRBV segments were more frequent than in controls, with TRBV5-6, TRBV5-1 and TRBV20-1 among them. When the samples were clustered directly with F measure, those that had been prepared in the same batch showed strong co-clustering.

Germline CDR1 MNHEY, CDR2 SVGAGI. The CDR3 extends over 21 amino acids. Each TCR beta cDNA library carried unique molecular identifiers. Input amounts of about 0.95 to 10 million T cells were used. These gave 500,000 or so cDNA molecules, so each molecule approximated one T cell. Using its own MiXCR run on the PCR reads, TCRdb lists one record per CDR3 protein. The table records 350,000 to 450,000 distinct CDR3 sequences, about a third of them present only once. The chain links TRBV6-5 to TRBJ2-1, with 15 bases identical to TRBD2. The DNA end lines up better with TRBJ2-7; the J call may be wrong. The sequencing input was blood. This sequence originates from a girl between 5 and 17 years old with multiple sclerosis. This CDR3 reads CASSSILPGLAGGKTYNEQYF. As DNA, the CDR3 is TGTGCCAGCAGTTCCATACTGCCGGGACTAGCGGGGGGTAAGACCTACAATGAGCAGTACTTC.